Listed here is a single T cell receptor beta chain. The antigen remains unidentified. As to time point: sample taken at primary tumor resection. These data are taken from a study of spatial heterogeneity in lung cancer. Findings of the study overall: Intratumoral expanded alpha and beta TCR counts were found to track tumor mutation counts.

One entry per CDR3 protein, called by TCRdb with MiXCR from the 5' RACE reads. This table holds approximately 9,700 distinct CDR3 sequences, 12% found once. Germline CDR1 reads ENHRY; CDR2 reads SYGVKD. The J segment lost 5 bases and the V segment lost 5 bases, leaving 2 bases of the junction unmatched. The CDR3 extends over 14 amino acids. V is TRBV10-3 and J is TRBJ2-1; the match to TRBD2 covers 11 bases. The sequence was collected from a male donor with early-stage non-small cell lung cancer. The sequenced sample was lung tumor tissue, obtained at surgery. The CDR3 region is CAISTSGSDNEQFF. The DNA for the CDR3 is TGTGCCATCAGTACTAGCGGGAGCGACAATGAGCAGTTCTTC.